Presented here are 3 T cell receptor beta chains from one specimen sequenced in a study of breast tumors, draining lymph nodes, adjacent tissues. Samples came from axillary lymph nodes draining the breast cancer. TCRdb re-derived calls from the multiplex PCR reads in MiXCR, one entry per CDR3 protein. The sample holds under 150,000 distinct CDR3 sequences, about 20% seen once. The source material was axillary lymph node tissue. These receptors all come from a female donor with breast cancer. Some clones in this sample may be carry-over from other donors' samples.

The V call is TRBV28, the J call TRBJ2-2; D possibly corresponds to TRBD1 (5 bases). The CDR3 consists of 13 residues. Germline CDR1 MDHEN, CDR2 SYDVKM. V dropped 3 bases and J dropped 6 bases, with 8 bases sitting between them. The CDR3 bases are TGTGCCAGCAGTTTCACAGGTTCCGGGGAGCTGTTTTTT. Translated: CASSFTGSGELFF. The whole variable domain, filled in from reference TRBV28 and TRBJ2-2, reads DVKVTQSSRYLVKRTGEKVFLECVQDMDHENMFWYRQDPGLGLRLIYFSYDVKMKEKGDIPEGYSVSREKKERFSLILESASTNQTSMYLCASSFTGSGELFFGEGSRLTVL.

This clonotype was recorded at least ten times. The chain carries TRBV18 and TRBJ2-1; D not resolved. This CDR3 spans 17 amino acids. Germline values: CDR1 KGHSH, CDR2 LQKENI. V dropped 3 bases and J dropped 0 bases, with 15 bases sitting between them. The chain's CDR3 is CASSPSSGRISYNEQFF. The CDR3, as DNA: TGTGCCAGCTCACCTTCGTCAGGACGGATCTCCTACAATGAGCAGTTCTTC.

This clonotype has ten or more counts. The gene calls are TRBV20-1 and TRBJ2-3; TRBD2 matches 10 bases. Germline values: CDR1 DFQATT, CDR2 SNEGSKA (reference sequence). The CDR3 consists of 18 residues. V gave up 0 bases and J gave up 1 base; unmatched junction bases: 10. The CDR3 region has the DNA TGCAGTGCTAGAGATGTTAGAGCGGGAGGGCCCCGCACAGATACGCAGTATTTT. Encoded protein: CSARDVRAGGPRTDTQYF.